The 22 T cell receptor beta chains below all came from one sample that was sequenced in a study of blood T cell repertoires in COVID-19. Libraries were prepared by immunoSEQ multiplex PCR; TCRdb keeps only in-frame clonotypes and omits some of them. The sample shows tens of thousands of clones, about nine tenths of them seen only once. Sequencing input: peripheral blood. These receptors all come from a man aged 60 to 75 with acute or convalescent COVID-19.

The J gene is TRBJ2-1, the V gene TRBV7-9; tentative D call: TRBD2 (5 bases). This CDR3 contains 17 residues. V lost 5 bases and J lost 0, with 17 bases in between. The germline gives CDR1 SEHNR, CDR2 FQNEAQ (reference sequence). This chain's CDR3 is CASSPVRGTSSYNEQFF. In DNA, the CDR3 is TGTGCCAGCAGCCCAGTTCGGGGTACGAGCTCCTACAATGAGCAGTTCTTC.

V gene TRBV10-1 combines with J gene TRBJ2-1; D is unclear. The CDR3 totals 16 residues. Germline loops: CDR1 WNHNN, CDR2 SYGVQD (reference sequence). V was pared by 5 bases and J by 0 bases, with 14 bases between. Here the CDR3 DNA reads TGCGCCAGCAGTCCTTTGTGCGGTAGCTCCTACAATGAGCAGTTCTTC. This sequence encodes CASSPLCGSSYNEQFF.

This sequence joins TRBV4-2 and TRBJ2-3; D might be TRBD1 (5 bases). The CDR3 spans 17 residues. Germline lookup yields CDR1 LGHNA and CDR2 YNFKEQ. V lost 4 bases, J lost 7 bases, and 24 bases lay in between. The CDR3 spells CASSLGEGALFPNTQYF. CDR3 in DNA: TGTGCCAGCAGCCTTGGAGAAGGGGCCCTCTTTCCAAATACGCAGTATTTT.

This chain links TRBV6-5 with TRBJ2-5; 11 bases match TRBD1. V shed 6 bases, J shed 4 bases, and the junction held 7 bases outside the gene matches. The CDR3 totals 15 residues. In germline, CDR1 is MNHEY, CDR2 SVGAGI. The CDR3, as DNA: TGTGCCAGCAGGACCGGACAGGGGGCTACAGAGACCCAGTACTTC. Protein: CASRTGQGATETQYF.

The rearrangement joins TRBV25-1 to TRBJ1-6; possible D gene TRBD1, 6 bases. Per the germline V gene, CDR1 is MGHDK and CDR2 is SYGVNS. V was shortened by 6 bases and J by 9 bases, with 15 bases between the two germline ends. The CDR3 totals 14 residues. The DNA for the CDR3 is TGTGCCAGCAGGTACAGGGAAGGAGGTTCACCCCTCCACTTT. It encodes CASRYREGGSPLHF.

J is TRBJ1-4 and V is TRBV19; 10 nucleotides line up with TRBD1. Trimming at V came to 4 bases and at J to 0 bases, leaving 5 bases not matched to a gene. CDR1 and CDR2 (germline): LNHDA, SQIVND (reference sequence). This CDR3 contains 17 residues. CDR3 coding DNA: TGTGCCAGTAGTACCCGACAGGGGGCATCAACTAATGAAAAACTGTTTTTT. Its translation is CASSTRQGASTNEKLFF.

The chain is built from TRBV6-5 and TRBJ1-6, with TRBD1 identical over 8 bases. This CDR3 region has 13 residues. J gave up 10 bases and V 5 bases, and 4 bases lay outside the gene matches. From germline, CDR1 is MNHEY and CDR2 SVGAGI. The CDR3 loop reads CASSQGAGSPLHF. As DNA, the CDR3 is TGTGCCAGCAGTCAGGGGGCAGGGTCACCCCTCCACTTT.

The chain carries TRBV5-8 and TRBJ1-5; D not certain. The CDR3 has 14 residues. Trimming cost V 6 bases and J 4 bases, with 14 bases left between them. Germline lookup yields CDR1 SGHTS and CDR2 YDEGEE. CDR3 nucleotides: TGTGCCAGCACCCCAAGGACGGGGAATCAGCCCCAGCATTTT. It encodes CASTPRTGNQPQHF.

The chain joins TRBV2 to TRBJ2-6; D not certain. V shed 8 bases and J shed 1 base, with 3 bases lying between them. From germline, CDR1 is SNHLY and CDR2 FYNNEI. The CDR3 spans 12 residues. The DNA of the CDR3 is TGTGCCAGCTTATCTGGGGCCAACGTCCTGACTTTC. It encodes CASLSGANVLTF.

In this sample, this clone turned up once. The V gene is TRBV3-1 (or the pseudogene TRBV3-2), the J gene TRBJ2-3, with D unresolved. Germline CDR1 and CDR2: LGHDT and YNNKEL (reference sequence). The CDR3 spans 14 residues. Deletions cut 0 bases from V and 5 bases from J, with 9 bases between. The CDR3 loop reads CASSQEVRRDTQYF. CDR3 in DNA: TGTGCCAGCAGCCAAGAGGTGCGGAGAGATACGCAGTATTTT.

CDR3 loop: CASSRPLGGLGYEQYF. For the CDR3, the DNA is TGTGCCAGCAGCAGACCCCTCGGGGGGCTGGGTTACGAGCAGTACTTC. The chain links TRBV5-4 to TRBJ2-7; possible D gene TRBD2, 7 bases. Germline CDR1 and CDR2: SGHNT and YYREEE (reference sequence). The CDR3 has 16 residues. With 4 bases removed from V and 4 bases from J, the gap between germline ends came to 21 bases.

The sample holds a few counts of this clone. V usage is TRBV5-5 and J usage is TRBJ1-2; D gene uncertain. V lost 4 bases to trimming and J lost 2 bases, with 15 bases between them. This CDR3 comprises 15 residues. Germline assignment: CDR1 SGHKS and CDR2 YYEKEE (reference sequence). The CDR3 protein is CASSLTRGNNYGYTF. Written as DNA, the CDR3 is TGTGCCAGCAGCCTTACGCGAGGGAACAACTATGGCTACACCTTC.

CDR3 in DNA: TGTGCCAGCAGCGTGGCTCAACTAGCGGCCTACCCCATCGCCTACAATGAGCAGTTCTTC. Translation: CASSVAQLAAYPIAYNEQFF. The V gene is TRBV9, the J gene TRBJ2-1; TRBD2 agrees at 8 bases. Germline trimming cut 2 bases from V and 2 bases from J; bases unmatched to any gene: 18. Germline values: CDR1 SGDLS, CDR2 YYNGEE. The CDR3 loop spans 20 amino acids.

The chain carries TRBV5-1 and TRBJ2-1, with D possibly matching TRBD2 (5 bases). The germline CDR1 and CDR2 sequences are SGHRS and YFSETQ. The length of the CDR3 is 12 residues. V was shortened by 7 bases and J by 4 bases, with 9 bases between the two germline ends. CDR3 coding DNA: TGCGCCAGCTCGCTAGCATACAATGAGCAGTTCTTC. Its translation is CASSLAYNEQFF.

The rearrangement uses TRBV19 and TRBJ1-1; D is uncertain. This CDR3 has 13 amino acids. Trimming took off 3 bases at V and 1 base at J, with 6 bases between the two ends. Germline-derived CDR1 and CDR2 are LNHDA and SQIVND (reference sequence). This CDR3 is CASSIWQNTEAFF. CDR3 bases: TGTGCCAGTAGTATTTGGCAGAACACTGAAGCTTTCTTT.

The chain links TRBV29-1 to TRBJ1-2; unclear D gene. Between the trimmed V and J ends, which lost 1 base and 6 bases, there was a span of 9 bases. Germline-derived CDR1 and CDR2 are SQVTM and ANQGSEA. The CDR3 is made up of 12 amino acids. The DNA of the CDR3 is TGCAGCGTTGAAGCGTCTTTCGATGGCTACACCTTC. It yields the protein CSVEASFDGYTF.

The chain is built from TRBV3-1 (or the pseudogene TRBV3-2) and TRBJ1-5; 9 bases match TRBD1. V trimming: 5 bases; J trimming: 5 bases; junction bases outside the gene matches: 1. CDR3 length equals 13 residues. Germline CDR1 and CDR2: LGHDT and YNNKEL (reference sequence). This chain's CDR3 is CASSWTGDQPQHF. For the CDR3, the DNA is TGTGCCAGCAGCTGGACAGGGGATCAGCCCCAGCATTTT.

J is TRBJ2-2 and V is TRBV5-1, with a weak D call TRBD1 (5 bases). The CDR3 contains 14 residues. Germline CDR1 reads SGHRS; CDR2 reads YFSETQ. V was cut by 2 bases and J by 4 bases, with 9 bases left in between. The CDR3 spells CASSFAGITGELFF. CDR3 DNA: TGCGCCAGCAGCTTTGCAGGGATCACCGGGGAGCTGTTTTTT.

This clone has just one count. The chain uses TRBV5-1 and TRBJ2-7, with a possible D match to TRBD1 (6 bases). The germline V gene encodes CDR1 SGHRS and CDR2 YFSETQ. Trimming cost V 1 base and J 6 bases, with 11 bases left between them. The CDR3 consists of 13 residues. The CDR3 bases are TGCGCCAGCAGCTTGAGGCAGGGGTTCGAGCAGTACTTC. As protein: CASSLRQGFEQYF.

The chain couples TRBV6-5 to TRBJ1-2, with 7 bases identical to TRBD1. This CDR3 spans 12 amino acids. Per germline, CDR1 MNHEY and CDR2 SVGAGI. Trimming at V came to 11 bases and at J to 12 bases, leaving 15 bases not matched to a gene. Written as DNA, the CDR3 is TGTGCCGTAACGGGACAGACTAATAGAAACACCTTC. Protein: CAVTGQTNRNTF.

As to this clone: Other nucleotide sequences from this sample produce the same CDR3. V usage is TRBV27 and J usage is TRBJ2-3, with TRBD1 matching over 7 bases. Germline V gives CDR1 MNHEY, CDR2 SMNVEV (reference sequence). The CDR3 runs 13 residues. Trimming took 8 bases from V and 1 from J; bases not matched to a gene: 3. CDR3 DNA sequence: TGTGCCAGCGCCACAGGGGGCACAGATACGCAGTATTTT. It encodes CASATGGTDTQYF.

This sequence joins TRBV12-5 and TRBJ2-7; perhaps TRBD1 as D (6 bases). Between the trimmed V and J ends, which lost 0 bases and 2 bases, there was a span of 11 bases. The CDR3 extends over 15 amino acids. In germline, CDR1 is LGHNT, CDR2 FRNRAP. CDR3 protein: CASGLVQGQPYEQYF. Written as DNA, the CDR3 is TGTGCTAGTGGTTTGGTACAAGGACAGCCCTACGAGCAGTACTTC.